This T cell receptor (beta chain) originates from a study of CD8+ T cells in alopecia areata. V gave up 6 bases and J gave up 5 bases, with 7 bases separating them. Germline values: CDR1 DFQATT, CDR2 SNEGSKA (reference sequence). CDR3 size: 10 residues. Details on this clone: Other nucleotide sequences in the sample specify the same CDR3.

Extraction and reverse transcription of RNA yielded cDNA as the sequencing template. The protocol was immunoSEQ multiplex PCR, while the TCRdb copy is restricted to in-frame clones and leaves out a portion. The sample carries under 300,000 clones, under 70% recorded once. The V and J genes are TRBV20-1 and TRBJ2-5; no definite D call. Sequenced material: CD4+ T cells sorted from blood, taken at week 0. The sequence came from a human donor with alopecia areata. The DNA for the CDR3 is TGCAGTGCAAGTGGGGAGACCCAGTACTTC. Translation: CSASGETQYF.